The 5 T cell receptor beta chains listed next were all sequenced from one sample in a study of PD-1 blockade in mismatch repair-deficient tumors. Clones were sequenced by immunoSEQ multiplex PCR, and TCRdb holds only the in-frame ones, with some missing. The sample shows about 79,000 clones, approximately 80% of them seen only once. The specimen comprised peripheral blood, sampled 44 weeks after starting pembrolizumab. Every receptor here comes from an adult with mismatch repair-deficient cancer.

The chain employs TRBV9 and TRBJ2-3; the D is unclear. Trimming cost V 4 bases and J 2 bases, with 11 bases left between them. The CDR3 is made up of 14 amino acids. In germline, CDR1 is SGDLS, CDR2 YYNGEE. This chain's CDR3 is CASSPPHFTDTQYF. The DNA for the CDR3 is TGTGCCAGCAGCCCCCCGCACTTCACAGATACGCAGTATTTT.

The DNA for the CDR3 is TGTGCCAGCAGCTGGCCTCAGGACGGGTCCACAGATACGCAGTATTTT. This sequence encodes CASSWPQDGSTDTQYF. This rearrangement joins TRBV7-9 to TRBJ2-3; D unresolved. The V gene's germline CDR1 is SEHNR and CDR2 FQNEAQ (reference sequence). The CDR3 has 16 residues. V was clipped by 4 bases and J by 2 bases, with 16 bases between them. The full variable domain, rest sourced from reference TRBV7-9 and TRBJ2-3, is DTGVSQNPRHKITKRGQNVTFRCDPISEHNRLYWYRQTLGQGPEFLTYFQNEAQLEKSRLLSDRFSAERPKGSFSTLEIQRTEQGDSAMYLCASSWPQDGSTDTQYFGPGTRLTVL.

The table lists this clone with a count of one. The chain links TRBV5-8 to TRBJ1-4; D remains ambiguous. Germline CDR1 and CDR2: SGHTS and YDEGEE. The CDR3 runs to 12 residues. Deletions cut 7 bases from V and 6 bases from J, with 10 bases between. The CDR3 nucleotides are TGTGCCAGCGCGGAATGGGATGAAAAACTGTTTTTT. It translates to CASAEWDEKLFF. The full variable domain, with the rest looked up from reference TRBV5-8 and TRBJ1-4, is EAGVTQSPTHLIKTRGQQATLRCSPISGHTSVYWYQQALGLGLQFLLWYDEGEERNRGNFPPRFSGRQFPNYSSELNVNALELEDSALYLCASAEWDEKLFFGSGTQLSVL.

This clone was detected only once. V usage is TRBV30 and J usage is TRBJ2-7; 7 bases are shared with TRBD1. Germline trimming cut 8 bases from V and 5 bases from J; bases unmatched to any gene: 9. Germline V CDR1 and CDR2: GTSNPN, SVGIG (reference sequence). The CDR3 is 12 residues long. CDR3 protein: CAGGQPLDEQYF. The CDR3 nucleotides read TGTGCCGGGGGACAGCCCCTCGACGAGCAGTACTTC.

By sample fraction, this clone is large (0.1 to 1%). This chain joins TRBV5-6 and TRBJ1-1; unclear D gene. Germline-derived CDR1 and CDR2 are SGHDT and YYEEEE. CDR3 length equals 13 residues. The V end was cut by 2 bases, the J end by 5 bases, with 10 bases between. The CDR3 DNA reads TGTGCCAGCAGCTTCGAGGGATGGACTGAAGCTTTCTTT. Translating gives CASSFEGWTEAFF. Full variable domain (rest looked up from reference TRBV5-6 and TRBJ1-1): DAGVTQSPTHLIKTRGQQVTLRCSPKSGHDTVSWYQQALGQGPQFIFQYYEEEERQRGNFPDRFSGHQFPNYSSELNVNALLLGDSALYLCASSFEGWTEAFFGQGTRLTVV.